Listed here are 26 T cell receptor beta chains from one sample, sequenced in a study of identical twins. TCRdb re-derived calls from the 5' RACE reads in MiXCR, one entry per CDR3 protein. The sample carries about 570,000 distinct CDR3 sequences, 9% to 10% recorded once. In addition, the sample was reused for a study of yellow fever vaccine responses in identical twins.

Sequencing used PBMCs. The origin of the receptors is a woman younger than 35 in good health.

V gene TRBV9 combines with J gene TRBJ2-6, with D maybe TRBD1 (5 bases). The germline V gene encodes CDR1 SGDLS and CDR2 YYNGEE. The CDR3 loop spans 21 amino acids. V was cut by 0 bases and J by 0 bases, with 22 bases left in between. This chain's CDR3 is CASSVEKYMAGPYSGANVLTF. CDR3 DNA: TGTGCCAGCAGCGTAGAGAAGTATATGGCAGGGCCCTACTCTGGGGCCAACGTCCTGACTTTC.

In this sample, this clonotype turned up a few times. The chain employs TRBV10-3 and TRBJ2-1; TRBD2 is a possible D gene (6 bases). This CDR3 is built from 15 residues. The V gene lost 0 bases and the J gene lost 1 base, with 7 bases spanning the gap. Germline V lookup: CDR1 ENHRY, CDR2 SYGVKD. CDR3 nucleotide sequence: TGTGCCATCAGTGAGTCGGGGGGTTCCTACAATGAGCAGTTCTTC. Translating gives CAISESGGSYNEQFF.

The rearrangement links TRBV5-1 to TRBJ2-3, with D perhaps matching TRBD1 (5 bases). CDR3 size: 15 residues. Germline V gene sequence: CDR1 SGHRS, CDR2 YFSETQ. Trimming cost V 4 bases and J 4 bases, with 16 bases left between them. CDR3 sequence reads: CASSPGHGASDTQYF. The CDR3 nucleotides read TGCGCCAGCAGCCCGGGCCATGGGGCGTCAGATACGCAGTATTTT.

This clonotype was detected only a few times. CDR3 bases: TGTGCCAGCAGCCCCAGTAGGGCGGGGATCTGGAATTCACCCCTCCACTTT. Its protein product is CASSPSRAGIWNSPLHF. V is TRBV12-3 or TRBV12-4 and J is TRBJ1-6; D gene ambiguous. The V end was cut by 6 bases, the J end by 7 bases, with 22 bases between. The CDR3 is made up of 17 amino acids.

This CDR3 reads CASTTSGLINEQFF. The CDR3 DNA sequence: TGTGCCAGCACAACTAGCGGGTTGATAAATGAGCAGTTCTTC. The chain employs TRBV2 and TRBJ2-1; 9 bases are shared with TRBD2. The CDR3 sequence is 14 residues long. The V gene end was trimmed by 7 bases and the J gene end by 7 bases; junction bases not matched to a gene: 8. CDR1 SNHLY and CDR2 FYNNEI come from the germline V gene. The variable domain in full, completed from reference TRBV2 and TRBJ2-1, reads EPEVTQTPSHQVTQMGQEVILRCVPISNHLYFYWYRQILGQKVEFLVSFYNNEISEKSEIFDDQFSVERPDGSNFTLKIRSTKLEDSAMYFCASTTSGLINEQFFGPGTRLTVL.

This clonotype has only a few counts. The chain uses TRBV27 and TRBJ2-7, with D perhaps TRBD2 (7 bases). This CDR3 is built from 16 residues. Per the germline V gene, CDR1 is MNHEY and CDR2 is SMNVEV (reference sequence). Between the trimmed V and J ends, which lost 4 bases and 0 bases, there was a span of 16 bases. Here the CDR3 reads CASSSLGGASSYEQYF. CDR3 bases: TGTGCCAGCAGTTCCCTGGGGGGGGCGAGCTCCTACGAGCAGTACTTC.

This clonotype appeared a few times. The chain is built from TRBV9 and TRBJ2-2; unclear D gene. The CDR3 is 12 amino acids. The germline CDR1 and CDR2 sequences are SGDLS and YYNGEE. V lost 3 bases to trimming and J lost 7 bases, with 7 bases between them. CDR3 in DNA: TGTGCCAGCAGCGGCTATTTCGGGGAGCTGTTTTTT. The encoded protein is CASSGYFGELFF. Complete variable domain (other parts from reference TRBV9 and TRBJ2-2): DSGVTQTPKHLITATGQRVTLRCSPRSGDLSVYWYQQSLDQGLQFLIQYYNGEERAKGNILERFSAQQFPDLHSELNLSSLELGDSALYFCASSGYFGELFFGEGSRLTVL.

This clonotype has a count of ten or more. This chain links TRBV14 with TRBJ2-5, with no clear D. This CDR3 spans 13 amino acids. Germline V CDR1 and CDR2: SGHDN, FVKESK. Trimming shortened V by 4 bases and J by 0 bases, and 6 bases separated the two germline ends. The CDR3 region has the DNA TGTGCCAGCAGCCCGTCATACCAAGAGACCCAGTACTTC. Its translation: CASSPSYQETQYF.

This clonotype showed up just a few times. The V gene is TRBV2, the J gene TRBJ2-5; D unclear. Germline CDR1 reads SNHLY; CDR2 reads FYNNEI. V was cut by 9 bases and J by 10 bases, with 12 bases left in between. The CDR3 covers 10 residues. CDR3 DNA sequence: TGTGCCAGTGTCTCTTCGCTCCAGTACTTC. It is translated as CASVSSLQYF.

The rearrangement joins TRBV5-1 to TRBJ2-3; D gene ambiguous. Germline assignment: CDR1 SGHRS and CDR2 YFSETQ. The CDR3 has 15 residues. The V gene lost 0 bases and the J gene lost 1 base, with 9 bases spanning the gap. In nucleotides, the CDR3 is TGCGCCAGCAGCTTGGGGTGGAGTGGCACAGATACGCAGTATTTT. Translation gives CASSLGWSGTDTQYF.

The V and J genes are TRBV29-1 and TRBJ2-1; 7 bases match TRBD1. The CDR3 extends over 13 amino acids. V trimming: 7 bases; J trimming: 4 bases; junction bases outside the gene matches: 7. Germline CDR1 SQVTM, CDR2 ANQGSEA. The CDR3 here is CSGDDRAYNEQFF. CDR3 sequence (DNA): TGCAGCGGCGACGACAGGGCTTACAATGAGCAGTTCTTC.

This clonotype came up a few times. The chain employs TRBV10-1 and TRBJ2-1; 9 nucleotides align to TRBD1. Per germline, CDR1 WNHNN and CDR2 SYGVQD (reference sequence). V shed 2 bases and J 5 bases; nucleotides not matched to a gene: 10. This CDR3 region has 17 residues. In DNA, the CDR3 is TGCGCCAGCAGTGAGCCAATGGGACAGGGTTTGAACAATGAGCAGTTCTTC. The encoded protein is CASSEPMGQGLNNEQFF.

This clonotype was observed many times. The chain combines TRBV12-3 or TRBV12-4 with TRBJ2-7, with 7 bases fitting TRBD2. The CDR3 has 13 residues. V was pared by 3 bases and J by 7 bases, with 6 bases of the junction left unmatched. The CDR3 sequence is CASSFGGKREQYF. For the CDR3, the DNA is TGTGCCAGCAGTTTCGGGGGGAAGAGGGAGCAGTACTTC.

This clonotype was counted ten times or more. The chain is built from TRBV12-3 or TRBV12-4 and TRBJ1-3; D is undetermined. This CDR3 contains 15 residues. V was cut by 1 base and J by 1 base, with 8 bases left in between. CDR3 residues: CASSLDSGSGNTIYF. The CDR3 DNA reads TGTGCCAGCAGTTTAGATTCGGGTTCTGGAAACACCATATATTTT.

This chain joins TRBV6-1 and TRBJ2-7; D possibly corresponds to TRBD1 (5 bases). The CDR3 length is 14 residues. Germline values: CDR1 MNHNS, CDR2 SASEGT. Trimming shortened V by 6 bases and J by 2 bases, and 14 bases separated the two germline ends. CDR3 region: CASSRQSLAYEQYF. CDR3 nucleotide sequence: TGTGCCAGCAGCCGACAGAGTCTCGCCTACGAGCAGTACTTC.

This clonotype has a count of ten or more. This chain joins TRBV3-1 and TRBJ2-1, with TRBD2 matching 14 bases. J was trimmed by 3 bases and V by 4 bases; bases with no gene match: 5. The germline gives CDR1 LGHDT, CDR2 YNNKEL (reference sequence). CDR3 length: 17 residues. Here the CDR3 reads CASSLGLAGGDYNEQFF. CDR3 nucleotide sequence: TGTGCCAGCAGCCTCGGACTAGCGGGGGGCGACTACAATGAGCAGTTCTTC.

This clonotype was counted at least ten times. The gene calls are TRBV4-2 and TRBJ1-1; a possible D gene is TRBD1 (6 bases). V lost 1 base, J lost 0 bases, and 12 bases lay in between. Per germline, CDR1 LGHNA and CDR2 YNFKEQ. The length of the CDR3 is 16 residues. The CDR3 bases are TGTGCCAGCAGCCAAGCCGGACAGCACATGAACACTGAAGCTTTCTTT. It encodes CASSQAGQHMNTEAFF.

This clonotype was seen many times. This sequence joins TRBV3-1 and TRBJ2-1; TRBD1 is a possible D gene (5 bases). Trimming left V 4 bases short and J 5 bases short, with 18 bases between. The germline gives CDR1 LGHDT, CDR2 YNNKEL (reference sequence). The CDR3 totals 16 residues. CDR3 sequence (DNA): TGTGCCAGCAGCCCCCCCAGAAAAACAGGTAACAATGAGCAGTTCTTC. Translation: CASSPPRKTGNNEQFF.

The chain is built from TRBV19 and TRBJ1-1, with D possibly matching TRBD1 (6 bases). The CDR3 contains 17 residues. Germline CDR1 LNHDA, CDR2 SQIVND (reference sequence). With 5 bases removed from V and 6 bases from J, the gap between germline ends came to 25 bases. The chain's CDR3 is CASSSIQGGGIVPEAFF. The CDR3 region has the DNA TGTGCCAGTAGTTCAATACAGGGAGGAGGGATAGTCCCTGAAGCTTTCTTT.

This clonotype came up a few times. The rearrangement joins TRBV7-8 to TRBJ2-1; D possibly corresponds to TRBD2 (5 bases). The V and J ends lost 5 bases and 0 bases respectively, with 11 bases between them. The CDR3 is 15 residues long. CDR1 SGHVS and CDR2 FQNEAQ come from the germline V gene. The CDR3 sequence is CASSQGLSSYNEQFF. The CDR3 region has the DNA TGTGCCAGCAGCCAAGGACTCAGCTCCTACAATGAGCAGTTCTTC.

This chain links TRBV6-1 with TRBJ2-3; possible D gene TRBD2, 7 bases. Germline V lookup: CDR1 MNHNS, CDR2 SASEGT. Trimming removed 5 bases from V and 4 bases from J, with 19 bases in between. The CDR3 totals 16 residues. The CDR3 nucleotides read TGTGCCAGCAGTCCCCTGGGGGGGGGGCCCGCAGATACGCAGTATTTT. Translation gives CASSPLGGGPADTQYF.

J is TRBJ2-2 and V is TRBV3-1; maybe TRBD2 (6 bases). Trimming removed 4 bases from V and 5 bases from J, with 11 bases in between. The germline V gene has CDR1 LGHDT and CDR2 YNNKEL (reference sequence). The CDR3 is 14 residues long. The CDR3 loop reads CASSPAGGTGELFF. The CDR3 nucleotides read TGTGCCAGCAGCCCAGCCGGGGGTACCGGGGAGCTGTTTTTT.

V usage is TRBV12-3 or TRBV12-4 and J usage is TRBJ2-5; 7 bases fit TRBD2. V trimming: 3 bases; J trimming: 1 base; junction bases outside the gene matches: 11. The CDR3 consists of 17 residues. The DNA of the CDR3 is TGTGCCAGCAGTTTCTCCTTGGCGGGGGTCCCCCAAGAGACCCAGTACTTC. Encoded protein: CASSFSLAGVPQETQYF.

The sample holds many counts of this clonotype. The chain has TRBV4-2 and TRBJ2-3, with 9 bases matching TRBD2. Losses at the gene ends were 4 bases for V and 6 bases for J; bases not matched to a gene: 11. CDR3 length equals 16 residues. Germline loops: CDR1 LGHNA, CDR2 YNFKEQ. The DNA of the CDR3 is TGTGCCAGCAGCCGGACTAGCGAGCCTGTCGGGGATACGCAGTATTTT. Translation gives CASSRTSEPVGDTQYF.

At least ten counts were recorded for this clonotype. The CDR3 bases are TGTGCCAGCACCCCGGAGAGCTCCTACGAGCAGTACTTC. Translation: CASTPESSYEQYF. V and J are TRBV12-3 or TRBV12-4 and TRBJ2-7; D ambiguous. With 7 bases removed from V and 0 bases from J, the gap between germline ends came to 10 bases. The CDR3 has 13 amino acids.

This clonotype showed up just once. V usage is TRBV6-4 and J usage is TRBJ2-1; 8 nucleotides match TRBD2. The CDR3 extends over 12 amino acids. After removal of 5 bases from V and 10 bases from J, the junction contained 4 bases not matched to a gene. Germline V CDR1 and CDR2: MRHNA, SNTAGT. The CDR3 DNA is TGTGCCAGCAGTAGCGGGAGACGGGAGCAGTTCTTC. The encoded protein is CASSSGRREQFF.